The entry that follows covers one TCR beta chain sequence. This receptor's antigen is unknown. No base qualities exist here, and no much larger clone lies one base off it. From the germline V gene (reference sequence), CDR1 is MNHEY and CDR2 is SMNVEV. Compared with germline, V lacks 5 bases and J lacks 1 base; bases without a gene match: 6. From cysteine to phenylalanine, the CDR3 is 15 amino acids long. Left in the record is the CDR3 DNA by itself, 45 bases read in frame from the first base. The immunoSEQ Assay, a bias-controlled multiplex PCR, was used to amplify TCRbeta CDR3 regions from genomic DNA. The original pipeline was this. Nucleated cell counts per sample were estimated from amplification of reference gene primers within the assay. To quantify the absolute abundance of each unique TCRbeta CDR3 rearrangement, sequence reads were collapsed and filtered. Productive Simpson clonality was computed per sample as the square root of Simpson's diversity index over productive rearrangements. Imported from immuneACCESS, the table was reduced by TCRdb to in-frame sequences with V and J called. These copies leave out some clones; in studies compared against another copy, an unresolved V gene accounts for under half, and the cause of the remainder is not known. V and J calls and clone size are as listed in that table; D and trimming were resolved from the DNA. In all, the sample holds approximately 230,000 clones, and 85% to 90% of those were seen once. Less than 20% of the sample goes to the ten largest clones.

Enrolling through a virtual design, the prospective study's participants ranged in age from roughly 18 to 95 years and lived across around 25 United States geographic areas. To assign participants to cohorts, the prospective study relied on clinical history that participants themselves reported in a screening survey and a study questionnaire. ImmuneRACE Cohort 3 recovered participants were defined by two consecutive negative NP/OP PCR tests, healthcare professional clearance, or symptom resolution. Mobile phlebotomists in the prospective study collected whole blood, serum and a nasopharyngeal or oropharyngeal swab from every participant. Participants in the prospective study had the option to provide additional blood draws and questionnaires over an approximately two-month period. Before DNA extraction, blood samples from the prospective study were shipped at room temperature or frozen. This sample stems from a study of blood T cell repertoires in COVID-19 (dated by TCRdb to 2018 to 2021). Looking at the study overall: Samples from collaborators originated in the United States, Italy and Spain and spanned both the acute and convalescent phases of COVID-19. Where HLA class I and class II types were available, the types were taken from metadata supplied by the sample provider, not from assay-based typing. The dataset comprised deeply sampled blood TCRbeta repertoires from subjects exposed to, actively infected with, or recovered from COVID-19. The prospective study material was composed of cDNA or gDNA derived from T cells, B-cell-depleted T cells, or PBMCs. The repertoires were made available in a free public database intended to serve as a resource for research on the immune response to SARS-CoV-2. Samples came from the ongoing ImmuneRACE study (first 160 participants) plus 1,254 subjects from 6 global collaborators. A de-identified subject ID, COVID-19 status, age in years and sex were almost always included in the sample metadata. General findings and caveats noted by the study authors: How much clinical and demographic metadata was included differed by source and by participant, and the metadata was provided uncurated.

The V and J genes are TRBV27 and TRBJ2-3, with 7 junctional bases fitting TRBD2. The clonotype comes from a man aged 18-30 years who had recovered from COVID-19. Material: PBMCs or T cells enriched from blood (not recorded which). DNA sequence: TGTGCCAGCAGTCCCCTAGCGGTAGGCACAGATACGCAGTATTTT. The translation is CASSPLAVGTDTQYF.